Each of the 31 T cell receptor beta chains below was sequenced from the same sample in a study of metastatic and nonmetastatic thyroid tumors. No treatment had been given to any patient before thyroid surgery. TCRdb reanalyzed the PCR reads via MiXCR. The sample includes fewer than 25,000 clones, 11% of them seen just once. Sequenced: blood. The receptors here all came from a female donor with papillary thyroid cancer or a benign thyroid nodule (not recorded which). Some clones in this sample may be carry-over from other donors' samples.

This clone counts as medium-sized. The V and J genes are TRBV6-2 or TRBV6-3 and TRBJ2-7; D is undetermined. The CDR3 contains 13 residues. The germline V gene has CDR1 MNHEY and CDR2 SVGEGT. Trimming took off 5 bases at V and 2 bases at J, with 10 bases between the two ends. The CDR3 nucleotides read TGTGCCAGCAGTAGTGACCATCCCTACGAGCAGTACTTC. As protein: CASSSDHPYEQYF.

There are many counts of this clone. Other DNA sequences in this specimen translate into the identical CDR3. The V call is TRBV4-1, the J call TRBJ1-3; D is uncertain. The length of the CDR3 is 13 residues. V lost 2 bases and J 4 bases, leaving 6 bases between the germline ends. Germline assignment: CDR1 MGHRA and CDR2 YSYEKL. The CDR3 here is CASSQTRGNTIYF. As DNA, the CDR3 is TGCGCCAGCAGCCAAACCCGAGGAAACACCATATATTTT.

This clone is labeled as medium-sized. The chain recombines TRBV6-1 with TRBJ1-1; D is perhaps TRBD1 (6 bases). CDR3 length equals 14 residues. V lost 5 bases to trimming and J lost 4 bases, with 14 bases between them. The germline gives CDR1 MNHNS, CDR2 SASEGT. CDR3 loop: CASSLLSGATEAFF. The DNA of the CDR3 is TGTGCCAGCAGTCTCCTGTCGGGGGCCACTGAAGCTTTCTTT.

This clone is medium-sized. This sequence joins TRBV15 and TRBJ2-3; 7 bases align to TRBD2. The V and J ends lost 0 bases and 0 bases, in that order; junction bases with no gene match: 3. CDR3 length: 16 residues. Germline values: CDR1 LNHNV, CDR2 YYDKDF (reference sequence). The CDR3 loop reads CATSRDPGGSTDTQYF. The CDR3 DNA reads as TGTGCCACCAGCAGAGACCCGGGGGGTAGCACAGATACGCAGTATTTT.

This clone appeared many times. This sequence joins TRBV5-1 and TRBJ2-7; D unresolved. CDR1 is SGHRS, CDR2 YFSETQ, per germline. The CDR3 spans 11 residues. V was pared by 4 bases and J by 4 bases, with 6 bases between. In nucleotides, the CDR3 is TGCGCCAGCAGCACCCAATACGAGCAGTACTTC. This encodes CASSTQYEQYF.

This clone showed up many times. This chain links TRBV20-1 with TRBJ1-2; no reliable D call. This CDR3 comprises 10 residues. Germline CDR1 reads DFQATT; CDR2 reads SNEGSKA (reference sequence). Trimming shortened V by 6 bases and J by 3 bases, and 5 bases separated the two germline ends. CDR3 sequence: CSADYYGYTF. CDR3 bases: TGCAGTGCGGACTACTATGGCTACACCTTC.

This clone occurred many times. This chain joins TRBV6-1 and TRBJ1-3; D is undetermined. This CDR3 has 15 amino acids. CDR1 is MNHNS and CDR2 is SASEGT in the germline V gene. V lost 5 bases and J lost 0, with 11 bases in between. This chain's CDR3 is CASSSTPGSGNTIYF. In DNA form, the CDR3 reads TGTGCCAGCAGTTCCACCCCCGGCTCTGGAAACACCATATATTTT.

This clone was counted many times. The CDR3 region is CAWGPLGGEQYF. In DNA, the CDR3 is TGTGCCTGGGGGCCCCTGGGCGGAGAGCAGTACTTC. The chain is built from TRBV30 and TRBJ2-7; D gene uncertain. The germline CDR1 and CDR2 sequences are GTSNPN and SVGIG (reference sequence). Trimming removed 5 bases at V and 7 bases at J, with 15 bases between. The CDR3 has 12 residues.

This clone has a handful of counts. J is TRBJ2-7 and V is TRBV10-3; possibly TRBD2 for D (7 bases). This CDR3 is built from 13 residues. Trimming removed 4 bases at V and 7 bases at J, with 14 bases between. Germline CDR1 and CDR2: ENHRY and SYGVKD. CDR3 sequence reads: CAISVGGGGEQYF. CDR3 nucleotides: TGTGCCATCAGTGTAGGAGGGGGGGGTGAGCAGTACTTC.

By sample share, this clone is medium-sized. V usage is TRBV12-3 or TRBV12-4 and J usage is TRBJ1-6; 7 positions agree with TRBD1. Trimming removed 2 bases from V and 7 bases from J; junction bases left unmatched: 5. The length of the CDR3 is 15 residues. The CDR3 loop is CASSLRGPLNSPLHF. CDR3 in DNA: TGTGCCAGCAGTTTAAGGGGGCCTCTGAATTCACCCCTCCACTTT.

Many counts were recorded for this clone. The chain combines TRBV2 with TRBJ2-5; D might be TRBD2 (6 bases). CDR1 is SNHLY and CDR2 is FYNNEI in the germline V gene. The CDR3 is 14 amino acids. Trimming pared 7 bases from V and 5 bases from J, leaving 17 bases between. Here the CDR3 reads CASKIAAEWETQYF. The CDR3 region has the DNA TGTGCCAGCAAAATAGCGGCCGAGTGGGAGACCCAGTACTTC.

This clone was seen at least ten times. Other DNA sequences in the same sample also yield this CDR3. The chain combines TRBV20-1 with TRBJ2-1, with D perhaps matching TRBD1 (6 bases). The germline V and J ends were trimmed by 3 bases and 5 bases, with 17 bases remaining between them. Germline CDR1 is DFQATT and CDR2 is SNEGSKA (reference sequence). This CDR3 region has 15 residues. The CDR3 coding sequence is TGCAGTGCTAGCGGAGACAGGTCATCGCACAATGAGCAGTTCTTC. Protein product: CSASGDRSSHNEQFF.

The chain is built from TRBV4-1 and TRBJ2-7; no clear D. Trimming cost V 1 base and J 4 bases, with 8 bases left between them. The germline V gene has CDR1 MGHRA and CDR2 YSYEKL. The CDR3 has 13 amino acids. The CDR3, as DNA: TGCGCCAGCAGCCAAGGGTGGTTGTACGAGCAGTACTTC. Translating gives CASSQGWLYEQYF.

This clone was observed many times. This chain links TRBV20-1 with TRBJ2-7; the match to TRBD2 covers 7 bases. With V trimmed by 7 bases and J by 3 bases, 6 bases remained unmatched. Germline assignment: CDR1 DFQATT and CDR2 SNEGSKA (reference sequence). The CDR3 consists of 12 residues. The CDR3 region is CSVASGHYEQYF. CDR3 sequence (DNA): TGCAGTGTGGCTAGCGGTCACTACGAGCAGTACTTC.

In its sample, this clone was seen many times. CDR3 residues: CATSEVAGGPETQYF. For the CDR3, the DNA is TGTGCCACCAGTGAGGTAGCGGGAGGGCCAGAGACCCAGTACTTC. The rearrangement uses TRBV24-1 and TRBJ2-5; 11 nucleotides agree with TRBD2. CDR3 length: 15 amino acids. Germline trimming cut 4 bases from V and 4 bases from J; bases unmatched to any gene: 4. CDR1 and CDR2 from the germline V gene are KGHDR and SFDVKD.

This clone ranks as medium-sized (0.01 to 0.1%). This chain connects TRBV12-3 or TRBV12-4 to TRBJ2-7; 7 bases are a match to TRBD2. V gave up 3 bases and J gave up 2 bases; unmatched junction bases: 1. The CDR3 extends over 13 amino acids. This chain's CDR3 is CASSFREAYEQYF. CDR3 in DNA: TGTGCCAGCAGTTTCCGGGAGGCCTACGAGCAGTACTTC.

This clone was recorded at least ten times. The V and J genes are TRBV28 and TRBJ1-1, with 9 nucleotides matching TRBD1. Germline V lookup: CDR1 MDHEN, CDR2 SYDVKM. The CDR3 is made up of 15 amino acids. V lost 6 bases and J lost 4; bases outside the gene matches: 9. The CDR3 loop is CASRQTGTGLTEAFF. DNA for the CDR3: TGTGCCAGCAGACAAACCGGGACAGGGCTCACTGAAGCTTTCTTT.

This clone ranks as medium-sized. The chain couples TRBV6-1 to TRBJ2-3; 7 bases are a match to TRBD2. This CDR3 comprises 15 residues. Germline CDR1 reads MNHNS; CDR2 reads SASEGT. Trimming took 7 bases from V and 0 from J; bases not matched to a gene: 7. CDR3 DNA: TGTGCCAGCACGCGGGGGAGTACTAGCACAGATACGCAGTATTTT. Its protein product is CASTRGSTSTDTQYF.

Only a few counts were recorded for this clone. A read error is possible here, since a much larger clone lies one base away. The V and J genes are TRBV20-1 and TRBJ2-1; D remains unclear. V gave up 2 bases and J gave up 10 bases, with 12 bases separating them. From germline, CDR1 is DFQATT and CDR2 SNEGSKA (reference sequence). CDR3 length: 12 residues. This CDR3 is CSARYRETEQFF. DNA for the CDR3: TGCAGTGCTAGATATAGGGAAACGGAGCAGTTCTTC.

This clone was observed many times. Its ends do not fully match the called genes, so a read error is possible. Here the CDR3 DNA reads TGTGCCACCAGCAGGGACAGGGGGCTAGAGACCCGGTACTTC. Protein: CATSRDRGLETRYF. The rearrangement links TRBV15 to TRBJ2-5; 11 positions agree with TRBD1. The germline gives CDR1 LNHNV, CDR2 YYDKDF (reference sequence). The CDR3 sequence is 14 residues long. Full variable domain (outside the CDR3, taken from reference TRBV15 and TRBJ2-5): DAMVIQNPRYQVTQFGKPVTLSCSQTLNHNVMYWYQQKSSQAPKLLFHYYDKDFNNEADTPDNFQSRRPNTSFCFLDIRSPGLGDTAMYLCATSRDRGLETRYFGPGTRLLVL.

This clone was detected only a few times. A junction end diverges from the germline sequence, so it may reflect a read error. J is TRBJ2-1 and V is TRBV19; TRBD2 matches 8 bases. CDR1 is LNHDA, CDR2 SQIVND, per germline (reference sequence). The CDR3 is 14 amino acids. In DNA form, the CDR3 reads TGTACCAGTAGAGTTAGCGGGAATGGGGATGAGCAGTTCTTC. Amino acid sequence: CTSRVSGNGDEQFF.

This clone came up many times. V gene TRBV7-6 combines with J gene TRBJ2-2; 7 bases line up with TRBD1. V trimming: 1 base; J trimming: 6 bases; junction bases outside the gene matches: 8. The CDR3 has 16 residues. Germline lookup yields CDR1 SGHVS and CDR2 FNYEAQ. The CDR3 DNA is TGTGCCAGCAGCTTAGAGATAGCAGGGGGAGCCGGGGAGCTGTTTTTT. It encodes CASSLEIAGGAGELFF.

This clone was counted many times. This rearrangement joins TRBV2 to TRBJ2-5; D remains unclear. The ends were cut back, 6 bases at V and 1 base at J, with 9 bases in the middle. CDR3 length: 13 residues. The germline V gene encodes CDR1 SNHLY and CDR2 FYNNEI. This CDR3 reads CASSADLQETQYF. The CDR3, as DNA: TGTGCCAGCAGCGCAGACCTCCAAGAGACCCAGTACTTC.

This clone was detected a few times. This chain connects TRBV18 to TRBJ1-1, with 8 nucleotides matching TRBD1. Trimming at V came to 4 bases and at J to 3 bases, leaving 1 base not matched to a gene. The CDR3 is made up of 13 amino acids. Per the germline V gene, CDR1 is KGHSH and CDR2 is LQKENI. The CDR3 nucleotides read TGTGCCAGCTCACTGGGACAGGACACTGAAGCTTTCTTT. This encodes CASSLGQDTEAFF.

Ten or more counts support this clone. V usage is TRBV28 and J usage is TRBJ2-3; D possibly uses TRBD1 or TRBD2 (5 bases each). The length of the CDR3 is 16 residues. The germline V gene has CDR1 MDHEN and CDR2 SYDVKM. Between the trimmed V and J ends, which lost 3 bases and 10 bases, there was a span of 23 bases. CDR3 protein: CASSFLGASSRRAQYF. CDR3 in DNA: TGTGCCAGCAGTTTTCTCGGGGCTAGTTCCAGACGGGCGCAGTATTTT.

This clone was counted between two and nine times. The chain carries TRBV20-1 and TRBJ2-3; TRBD2 matches at 11 bases. The V and J ends lost 1 base and 7 bases, in that order; junction bases with no gene match: 7. The CDR3 sequence is 15 residues long. CDR1 and CDR2 from the germline V gene are DFQATT and SNEGSKA (reference sequence). The CDR3 is CSARVLAGGPHTQYF. In DNA, the CDR3 is TGCAGTGCTAGAGTATTAGCGGGAGGGCCGCATACGCAGTATTTT.

This clone occurred many times. This sequence joins TRBV20-1 and TRBJ1-1; D remains ambiguous. This CDR3 is built from 12 residues. V lost 5 bases and J lost 7, with 14 bases in between. The germline V gene encodes CDR1 DFQATT and CDR2 SNEGSKA (reference sequence). The chain's CDR3 is CSARDHPHEAFF. Here the CDR3 DNA reads TGCAGTGCTCGTGACCATCCTCATGAAGCTTTCTTT.

This clone has a count of ten or more. The genes are TRBV15 and TRBJ2-5; 10 bases align to TRBD2. This CDR3 has 17 amino acids. The ends lost 0 bases at V and 4 bases at J; junction bases unmatched: 8. From germline, CDR1 is LNHNV and CDR2 YYDKDF (reference sequence). This chain's CDR3 is CATSRDLGLAASETQYF. The CDR3 bases are TGTGCCACCAGCAGAGATTTAGGACTAGCGGCTTCAGAGACCCAGTACTTC.

This clone came up a few times. The gene calls are TRBV6-5 and TRBJ2-3, with TRBD1 as a possible D gene (5 bases). The end of the DNA aligns better with TRBJ1-5, so the J call may be wrong. Per the germline V gene, CDR1 is MNHEY and CDR2 is SVGAGI. The CDR3 totals 15 residues. The CDR3, as DNA: TGTGCCAGCAGTTACGCGGGACGGACCACAGATACGCAGCATTTT. This codes for CASSYAGRTTDTQHF.

This clone occurred many times. In DNA form, the CDR3 reads TGTGCCAGCAGCTTAGAAGATGAGCAGTTCTTC. It encodes CASSLEDEQFF. The chain recombines TRBV7-6 with TRBJ2-1; no clear D. The V gene lost 1 base and the J gene lost 8 bases, with 3 bases spanning the gap. This CDR3 contains 11 residues. CDR1 SGHVS and CDR2 FNYEAQ come from the germline V gene. Variable domain in full (rest from reference TRBV7-6 and TRBJ2-1): GAGVSQSPRYKVTKRGQDVALRCDPISGHVSLYWYRQALGQGPEFLTYFNYEAQQDKSGLPNDRFSAERPEGSISTLTIQRTEQRDSAMYRCASSLEDEQFFGPGTRLTVL.

This clone came up many times. This chain connects TRBV12-5 to TRBJ2-3; no clear D. The germline V gene encodes CDR1 LGHNT and CDR2 FRNRAP. The CDR3 spans 11 residues. With 1 base removed from V and 11 bases from J, the gap between germline ends came to 7 bases. The chain's CDR3 is CASGLETVQYF. The CDR3 nucleotides are TGTGCTAGTGGTTTGGAAACAGTGCAGTATTTT.